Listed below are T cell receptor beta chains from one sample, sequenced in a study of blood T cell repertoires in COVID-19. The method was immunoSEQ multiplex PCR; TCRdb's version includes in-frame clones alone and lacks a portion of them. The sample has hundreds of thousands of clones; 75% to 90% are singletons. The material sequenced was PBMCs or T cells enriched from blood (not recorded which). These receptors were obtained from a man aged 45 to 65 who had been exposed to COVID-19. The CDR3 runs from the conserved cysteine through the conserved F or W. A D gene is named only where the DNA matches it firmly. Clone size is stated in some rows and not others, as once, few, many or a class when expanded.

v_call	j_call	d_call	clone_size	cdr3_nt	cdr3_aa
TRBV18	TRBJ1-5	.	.	TGTGCCAGCTCACCGTCGATCGGACAGCTGAATCAGCCCCAGCATTTT	CASSPSIGQLNQPQHF
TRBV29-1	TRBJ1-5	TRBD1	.	TGCAGCGTCGGGGACAGCCTAAGGGATCAGCCCCAGCATTTT	CSVGDSLRDQPQHF
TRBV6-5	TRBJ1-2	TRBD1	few	TGTGCCAGCAGGACCGACAGGGACTATGGCTACACCTTC	CASRTDRDYGYTF
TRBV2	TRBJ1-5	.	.	TGTGCCAGCAGTCAGACATTTAGCAATCAGCCCCAGCATTTT	CASSQTFSNQPQHF
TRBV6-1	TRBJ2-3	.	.	TGTGCCAGCAGTGAAGACCTCAGACTAGTAGGGTCAGATACGCAGTATTTT	CASSEDLRLVGSDTQYF
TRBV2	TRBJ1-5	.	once	TGTGCCAGCAGACGAACAGGGACTAGCAATCAGCCCCAGCATTTT	CASRRTGTSNQPQHF
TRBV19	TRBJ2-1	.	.	TGTGCCAGTAGTCTTAGCCGGGATGAGCAGTTCTTC	CASSLSRDEQFF
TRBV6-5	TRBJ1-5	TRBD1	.	TGTGCCAGCGAAAGCGGACAGGGCATGAGACAGCCCCAGCATTTT	CASESGQGMRQPQHF
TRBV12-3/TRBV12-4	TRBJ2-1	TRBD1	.	TGTGCCAGCAGCAACAGGACAGGCCGGGGGTTCTTC	CASSNRTGRGFF
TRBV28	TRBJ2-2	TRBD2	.	TGTGCCAGCAGTTTGTGGGCGGGAGGGATCGGGGAGCTGTTTTTT	CASSLWAGGIGELFF
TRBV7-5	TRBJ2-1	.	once	TGTGCCAGAAGCTCAACGGGTGCAGGGGTTGAGCAGTTCTTC	CARSSTGAGVEQFF
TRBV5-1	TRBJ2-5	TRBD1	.	TGCGCCAGCAGCTTAGGGACAGCCAGAGAGACCCAGTACTTC	CASSLGTARETQYF
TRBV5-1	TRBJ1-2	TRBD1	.	TGCGCCAGCAGCCGGGGGACAGGGGGTGAAAACTATGGCTACACCTTC	CASSRGTGGENYGYTF
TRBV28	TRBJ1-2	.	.	TGTGCCAGCAGGCCTTCTTTGGGGGGGCGCCACTATGGCTACACCTTC	CASRPSLGGRHYGYTF
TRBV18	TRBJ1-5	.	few	TGTGCCAGCTCACCATCCCAGGGGCCCCAGCATTTT	CASSPSQGPQHF
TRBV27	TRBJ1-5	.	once	TGTGCCAGCAAACATACAGGTAGCAATCAGCCCCAGCATTTT	CASKHTGSNQPQHF
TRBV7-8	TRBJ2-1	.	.	TGTGCCAGCAGCTTAGCGTTCGGGAATGAGCAGTTCTTC	CASSLAFGNEQFF
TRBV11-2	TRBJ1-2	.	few	TGTGCCAGCAGCTTAGGTGCAGCGAACTATGGCTACACCTTC	CASSLGAANYGYTF
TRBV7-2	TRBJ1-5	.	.	TGTGCCAGCAGTTCCGGGGGGACACCTTCCCGGACCCAGCATTTT	CASSSGGTPSRTQHF
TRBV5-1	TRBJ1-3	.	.	TGCGCCAGCAGCTTGACTGAGGGGGCTGGAAACACCATATATTTT	CASSLTEGAGNTIYF
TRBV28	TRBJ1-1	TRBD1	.	TGTGCCAGCAGTTTAACCCGGACAGGCTACACTGAAGCTTTCTTT	CASSLTRTGYTEAFF
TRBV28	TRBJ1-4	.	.	TGTGCCAGCAGTCCTCCCGGGGCTAATGAAAAACTGTTTTTT	CASSPPGANEKLFF
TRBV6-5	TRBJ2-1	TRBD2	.	TGTGCCAGCAGTTACCTAGCGGGAGGCTATAGTGAGCAGTTCTTC	CASSYLAGGYSEQFF
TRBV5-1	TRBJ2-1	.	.	TGCGCCAGCCATGTTGACAGAGCCTACAATGAGCAGTTCTTC	CASHVDRAYNEQFF
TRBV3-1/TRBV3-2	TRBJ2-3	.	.	TGTGCCAGCAGCCAAGTCGGGGCAGATACGCAGTATTTT	CASSQVGADTQYF
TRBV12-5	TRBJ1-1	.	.	TGTGCTAGTGGTTTGGGCAGGGGAAGGTCTGAAGCTTTCTTT	CASGLGRGRSEAFF
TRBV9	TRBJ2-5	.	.	TGTGCCAGCAGCGACCGGGGGACCTCCCAAGAGACCCAGTACTTC	CASSDRGTSQETQYF
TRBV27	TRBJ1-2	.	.	TGTGCCAGCAGACCCGGGACATCCGGTGGCTACACCTTC	CASRPGTSGGYTF
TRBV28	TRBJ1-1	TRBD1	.	TGTGCCAGCAGGGGACAGCGCTTTAACCCGGACACTGAAGCTTTCTTT	CASRGQRFNPDTEAFF
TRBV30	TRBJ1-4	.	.	TGTGCCTGGAGTGTAAGCAGGGTTGCGTTTGGGACTAATGAAAAACTGTTTTTT	CAWSVSRVAFGTNEKLFF
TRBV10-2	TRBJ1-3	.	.	TGCGCCAGCAGTGAGTCTACTTCTGGAAACACCATATATTTT	CASSESTSGNTIYF
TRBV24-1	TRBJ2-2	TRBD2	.	TGTGCCACCAGTGGACGCGGACTAGCGGGCGCCGGGGAGCTGTTTTTT	CATSGRGLAGAGELFF
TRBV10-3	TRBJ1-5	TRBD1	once	TGTGCCATCAGTGTACAGGGGAGCAATCAGCCCCAGCATTTT	CAISVQGSNQPQHF
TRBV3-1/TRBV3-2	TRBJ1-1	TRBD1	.	TGTGCCAGCAGCCGAGGGGGCTCTGAAGCTTTCTTT	CASSRGGSEAFF
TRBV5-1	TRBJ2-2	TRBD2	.	TGCGCCAGCAGTTCGGGACTAGCGGGAACCGGGGAGCTGTTTTTT	CASSSGLAGTGELFF
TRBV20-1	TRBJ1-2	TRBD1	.	TGCAGTGCCGACAGGGGTTTTGGCTACACCTTC	CSADRGFGYTF
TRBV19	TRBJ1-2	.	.	TGTGCCAGTAGTATGGTTAAGGGGGGGAACTATGGCTACACCTTC	CASSMVKGGNYGYTF
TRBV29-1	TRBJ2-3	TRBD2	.	TGCAGCGCTAGACTAGCGGGAGTGATAGATACGCAGTATTTT	CSARLAGVIDTQYF
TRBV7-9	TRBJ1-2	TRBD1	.	TGTGCCAGCAGCTACCGGGACAGGGTCGACTATGGCTACACCTTC	CASSYRDRVDYGYTF
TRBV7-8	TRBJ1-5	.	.	TGTGCCAGCAGCTTAATGGGCTGGGATCAGCCCCAGCATTTT	CASSLMGWDQPQHF
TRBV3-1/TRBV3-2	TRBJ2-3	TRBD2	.	TGTGCCAGCAGCCAAATGACTAGCGGGGGGGATACGCAGTATTTT	CASSQMTSGGDTQYF
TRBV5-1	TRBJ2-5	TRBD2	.	TGCGCCAGCGCCCGTACTAGCGGGACGACCCAAGAGACCCAGTACTTC	CASARTSGTTQETQYF
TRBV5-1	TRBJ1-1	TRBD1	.	TGCGCCAGCAGCCGCCTTACAGGGGGACCCGTGTACACTGAAGCTTTCTTT	CASSRLTGGPVYTEAFF
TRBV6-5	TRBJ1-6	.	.	TGTGCCAGCCGGGGGGGGGCAGATAATTCACCCCTCCACTTT	CASRGGADNSPLHF
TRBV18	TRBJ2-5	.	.	TGTGCCAGCTCACCACCACTGGGCATCCAAGAGACCCAGTACTTC	CASSPPLGIQETQYF
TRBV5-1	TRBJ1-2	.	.	TGCGCCAGCAGCTTGGGGCAAGCTAACTATGGCTACACCTTC	CASSLGQANYGYTF
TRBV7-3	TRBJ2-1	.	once	TGTGCCAGCAGCGACAGCACAGGGAAAAATGAGCAGTTCTTC	CASSDSTGKNEQFF
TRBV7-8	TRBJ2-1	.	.	TGTGCCAGCAGCAGCGCACCCGGGACATATCAGTTCTTC	CASSSAPGTYQFF
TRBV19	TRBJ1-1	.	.	TGTGCCAGTAGTATTAGGGTTTCGGACAGGAACACTGAAGCTTTCTTT	CASSIRVSDRNTEAFF
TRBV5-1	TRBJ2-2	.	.	TGCGCCAGCAGCTCGCCGGGACAAGCGAACACCGGGGAGCTGTTTTTT	CASSSPGQANTGELFF
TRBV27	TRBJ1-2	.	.	TGTGCCAGCAGTATGGATCTAGGGGGTGGCTACACCTTC	CASSMDLGGGYTF
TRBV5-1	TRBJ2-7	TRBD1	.	TGCGCCAGCAGCTCACCCGGGACAGGGGACTACGAGCAGTACTTC	CASSSPGTGDYEQYF
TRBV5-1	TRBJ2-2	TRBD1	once	TGCGCCAGCAGCTTGGCCGGGACAGGGAACGGGGAGCTGTTTTTT	CASSLAGTGNGELFF